The clone carrying this TCR beta chain appeared many times. The authors made TCR cDNA by 5'RACE template switching, adding a universal primer site and UMIs. MiXCR, run by TCRdb on the 5' RACE reads, gives a single entry per CDR3 protein. The table includes roughly 340,000 distinct CDR3 sequences, almost 4% detected once. The sample originates from a study of T cells after yellow fever vaccination. As for the study in general: When fractions had low cell numbers, they were prepared with SMART-Seq v4 Ultra Low Input.

Trimming took 7 bases from V and 0 from J, leaving 13 bases between them. Germline CDR1 is MNHEY and CDR2 is SVGAGI. The CDR3 spans 15 residues. The sequence was collected from a man aged 18-30 years who received the YFV17D yellow fever vaccine. Sample: PBMCs, taken 5 days after the yellow fever booster vaccination. The chain links TRBV6-5 to TRBJ1-3; no reliable D call. The CDR3: CASKKKVYSGNTIYF. CDR3 coding DNA: TGTGCCAGCAAAAAGAAAGTCTACTCTGGAAACACCATATATTTT.